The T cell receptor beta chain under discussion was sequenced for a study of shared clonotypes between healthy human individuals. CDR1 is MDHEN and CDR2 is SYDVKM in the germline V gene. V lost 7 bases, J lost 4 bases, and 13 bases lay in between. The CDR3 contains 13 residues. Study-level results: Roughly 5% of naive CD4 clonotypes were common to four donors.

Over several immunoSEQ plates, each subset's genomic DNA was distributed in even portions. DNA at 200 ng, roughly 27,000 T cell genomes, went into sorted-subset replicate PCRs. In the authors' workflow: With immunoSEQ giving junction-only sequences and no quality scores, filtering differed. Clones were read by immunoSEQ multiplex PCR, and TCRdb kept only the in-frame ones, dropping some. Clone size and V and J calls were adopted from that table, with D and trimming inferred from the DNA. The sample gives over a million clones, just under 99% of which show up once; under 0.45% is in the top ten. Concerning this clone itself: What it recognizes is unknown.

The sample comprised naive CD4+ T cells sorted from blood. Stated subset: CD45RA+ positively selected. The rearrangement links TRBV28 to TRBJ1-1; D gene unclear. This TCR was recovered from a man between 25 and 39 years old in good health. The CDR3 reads CASIDRTSTEAFF. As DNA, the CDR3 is TGTGCCAGCATTGATAGGACGAGCACTGAAGCTTTCTTT.